Here is one TCR beta chain with its context. Its specificity is unknown. This record belongs to a study of T cells and Merkel cell carcinoma outcomes. Overall study results and limits: In Merkel cell carcinoma, repertoire and T-cell density reportedly predicted outcomes.

The CDR3 is made up of 14 amino acids. Per the germline V gene, CDR1 is MGHRA and CDR2 is YSYEKL. Trimming shortened V by 0 bases and J by 2 bases, and 6 bases separated the two germline ends. TCRdb's copy holds only in-frame clones and misses some; the assay was immunoSEQ multiplex PCR. The sample carries a few hundred clones, 70% to 90% recorded once. The sample comprised tumor tissue from Merkel cell carcinoma. The chain has TRBV4-1 and TRBJ2-3; D uncertain. The receptor's source is a human donor with Merkel cell carcinoma. The CDR3 region is CASSQERNTDTQYF. The CDR3 region has the DNA TGCGCCAGCAGCCAAGAGCGGAACACAGATACGCAGTATTTT.